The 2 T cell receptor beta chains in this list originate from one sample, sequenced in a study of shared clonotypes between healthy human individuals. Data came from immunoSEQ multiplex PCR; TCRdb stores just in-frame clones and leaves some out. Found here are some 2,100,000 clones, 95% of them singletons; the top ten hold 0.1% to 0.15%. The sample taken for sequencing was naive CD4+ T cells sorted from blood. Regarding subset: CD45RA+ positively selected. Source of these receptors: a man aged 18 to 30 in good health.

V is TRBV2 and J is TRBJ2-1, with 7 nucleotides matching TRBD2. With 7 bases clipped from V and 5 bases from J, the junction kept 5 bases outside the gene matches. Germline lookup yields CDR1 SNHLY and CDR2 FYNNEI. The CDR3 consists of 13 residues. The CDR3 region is CASKGGGHNEQFF. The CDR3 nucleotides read TGTGCCAGCAAAGGCGGGGGACACAATGAGCAGTTCTTC.

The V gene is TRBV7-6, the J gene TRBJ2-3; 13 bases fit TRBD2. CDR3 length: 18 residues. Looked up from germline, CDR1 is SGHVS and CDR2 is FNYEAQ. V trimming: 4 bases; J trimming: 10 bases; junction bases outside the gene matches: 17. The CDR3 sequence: CASSSMGAGTSGTEAQYF. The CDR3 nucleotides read TGTGCCAGCAGCTCCATGGGGGCCGGGACTAGCGGGACGGAGGCGCAGTATTTT.